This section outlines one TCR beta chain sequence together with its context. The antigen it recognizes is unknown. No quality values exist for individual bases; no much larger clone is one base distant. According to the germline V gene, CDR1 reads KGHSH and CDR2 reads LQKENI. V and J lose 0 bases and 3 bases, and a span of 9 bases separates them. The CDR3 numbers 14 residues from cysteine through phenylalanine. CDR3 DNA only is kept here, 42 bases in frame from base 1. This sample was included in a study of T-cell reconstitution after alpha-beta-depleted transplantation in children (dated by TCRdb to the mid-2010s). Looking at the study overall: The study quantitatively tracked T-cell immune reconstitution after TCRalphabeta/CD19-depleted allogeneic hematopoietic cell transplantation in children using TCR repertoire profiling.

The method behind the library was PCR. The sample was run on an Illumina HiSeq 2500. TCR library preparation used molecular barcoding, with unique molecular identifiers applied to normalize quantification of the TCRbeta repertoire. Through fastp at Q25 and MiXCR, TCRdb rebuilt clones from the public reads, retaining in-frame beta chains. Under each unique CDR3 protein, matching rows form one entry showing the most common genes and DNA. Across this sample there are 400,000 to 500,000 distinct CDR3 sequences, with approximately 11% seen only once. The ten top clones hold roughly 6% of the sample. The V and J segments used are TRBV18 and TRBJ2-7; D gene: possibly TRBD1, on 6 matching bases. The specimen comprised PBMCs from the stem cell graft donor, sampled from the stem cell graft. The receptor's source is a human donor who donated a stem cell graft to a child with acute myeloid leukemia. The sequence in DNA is TGTGCCAGCTCACCACCGGACAGAGACTACGAGCAGTACTTC. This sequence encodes CASSPPDRDYEQYF.